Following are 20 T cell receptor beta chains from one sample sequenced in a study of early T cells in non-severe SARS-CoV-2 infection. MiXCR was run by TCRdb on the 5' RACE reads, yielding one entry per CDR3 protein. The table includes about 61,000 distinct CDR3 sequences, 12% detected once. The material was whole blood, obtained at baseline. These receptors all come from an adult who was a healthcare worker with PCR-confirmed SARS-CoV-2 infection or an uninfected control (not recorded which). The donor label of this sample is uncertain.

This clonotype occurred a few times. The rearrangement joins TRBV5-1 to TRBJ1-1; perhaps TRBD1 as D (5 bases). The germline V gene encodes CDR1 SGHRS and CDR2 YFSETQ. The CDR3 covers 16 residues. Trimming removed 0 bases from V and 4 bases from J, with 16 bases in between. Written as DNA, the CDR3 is TGCGCCAGCAGCTTGGACGCCGCCGCAGGGCTCACTGAAGCTTTCTTT. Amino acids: CASSLDAAAGLTEAFF.

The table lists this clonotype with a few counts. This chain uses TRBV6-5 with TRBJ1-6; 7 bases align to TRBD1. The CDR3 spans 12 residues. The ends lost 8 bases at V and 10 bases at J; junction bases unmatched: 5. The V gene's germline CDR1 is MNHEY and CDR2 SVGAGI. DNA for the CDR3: TGTGCCAGCGGCAGGGGGAACTCACCCCTCCACTTT. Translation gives CASGRGNSPLHF.

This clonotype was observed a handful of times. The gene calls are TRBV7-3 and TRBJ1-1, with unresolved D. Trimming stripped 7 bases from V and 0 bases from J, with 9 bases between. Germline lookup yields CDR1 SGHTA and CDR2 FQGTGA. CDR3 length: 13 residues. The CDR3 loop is CASKLRMNTEAFF. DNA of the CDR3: TGTGCCAGCAAACTGAGGATGAACACTGAAGCTTTCTTT. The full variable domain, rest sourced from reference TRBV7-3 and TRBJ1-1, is GAGVSQTPSNKVTEKGKYVELRCDPISGHTALYWYRQSLGQGPEFLIYFQGTGAADDSGLPNDRFFAVRPEGSVSTLKIQRTERGDSAVYLCASKLRMNTEAFFGQGTRLTVV.

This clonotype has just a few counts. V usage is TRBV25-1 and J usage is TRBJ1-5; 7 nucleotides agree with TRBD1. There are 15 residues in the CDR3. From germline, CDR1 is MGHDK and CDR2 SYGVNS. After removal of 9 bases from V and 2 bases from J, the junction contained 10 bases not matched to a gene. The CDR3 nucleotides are TGTGCCAGTAGGGGAGGGGGCTCAGGCAATCAGCCCCAGCATTTT. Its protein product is CASRGGGSGNQPQHF.

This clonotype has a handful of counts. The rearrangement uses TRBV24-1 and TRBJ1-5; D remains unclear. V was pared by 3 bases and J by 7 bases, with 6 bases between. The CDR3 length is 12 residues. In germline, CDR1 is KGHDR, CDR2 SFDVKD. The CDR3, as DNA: TGTGCCACCAGTGATATAAACCAGCCCCAGCATTTT. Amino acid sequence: CATSDINQPQHF.

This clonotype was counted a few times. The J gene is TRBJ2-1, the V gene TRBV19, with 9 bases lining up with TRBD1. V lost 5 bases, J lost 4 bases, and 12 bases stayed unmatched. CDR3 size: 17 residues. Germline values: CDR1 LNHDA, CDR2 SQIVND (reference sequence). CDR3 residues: CASSSKPGTGPYNEQFF. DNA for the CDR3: TGTGCCAGTAGTTCCAAACCCGGGACAGGGCCGTACAATGAGCAGTTCTTC.

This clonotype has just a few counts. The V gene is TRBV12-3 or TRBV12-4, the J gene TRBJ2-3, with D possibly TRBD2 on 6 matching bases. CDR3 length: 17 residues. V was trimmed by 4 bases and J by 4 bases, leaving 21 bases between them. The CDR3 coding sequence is TGTGCCAGCAGTTGCCCTAGGGGCGGGGAGTCCCCAGATACGCAGTATTTT. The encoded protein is CASSCPRGGESPDTQYF.

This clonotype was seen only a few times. The CDR3 loop is CAGARGSSDTQYF. CDR3 in DNA: TGTGCCGGAGCCCGGGGTTCATCAGATACGCAGTATTTT. The chain joins TRBV7-6 to TRBJ2-3; D might be TRBD2 (5 bases). V gave up 11 bases and J gave up 4 bases, with 16 bases separating them. There are 13 residues in the CDR3. Germline CDR1 SGHVS, CDR2 FNYEAQ.

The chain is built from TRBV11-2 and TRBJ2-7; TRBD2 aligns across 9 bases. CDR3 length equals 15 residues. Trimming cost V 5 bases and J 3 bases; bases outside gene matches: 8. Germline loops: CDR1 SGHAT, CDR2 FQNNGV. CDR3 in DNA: TGTGCCAGCAGCCCCGGGCTAGCGGGGAACTACGAGCAGTACGTC. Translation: CASSPGLAGNYEQYV.

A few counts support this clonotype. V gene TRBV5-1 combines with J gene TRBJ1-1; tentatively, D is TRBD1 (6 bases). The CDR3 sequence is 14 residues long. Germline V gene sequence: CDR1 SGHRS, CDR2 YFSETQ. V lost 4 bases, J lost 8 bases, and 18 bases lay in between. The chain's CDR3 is CASSPLQGTPEAFF. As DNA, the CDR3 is TGCGCCAGCAGCCCGCTACAGGGAACTCCAGAAGCTTTCTTT.

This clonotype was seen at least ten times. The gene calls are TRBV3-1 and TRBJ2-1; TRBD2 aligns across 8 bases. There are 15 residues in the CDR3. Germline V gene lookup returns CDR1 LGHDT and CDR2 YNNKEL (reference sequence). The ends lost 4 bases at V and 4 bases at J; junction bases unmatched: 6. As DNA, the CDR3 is TGTGCCAGCAGCCCAACCGGGACTAGGTACAATGAGCAGTTCTTC. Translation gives CASSPTGTRYNEQFF.

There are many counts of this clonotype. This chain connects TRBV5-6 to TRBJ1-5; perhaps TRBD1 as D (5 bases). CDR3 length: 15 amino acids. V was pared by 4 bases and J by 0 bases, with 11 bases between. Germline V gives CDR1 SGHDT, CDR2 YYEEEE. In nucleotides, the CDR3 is TGTGCCAGCAGCGCCAGGGTGAATAGCAATCAGCCCCAGCATTTT. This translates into CASSARVNSNQPQHF.

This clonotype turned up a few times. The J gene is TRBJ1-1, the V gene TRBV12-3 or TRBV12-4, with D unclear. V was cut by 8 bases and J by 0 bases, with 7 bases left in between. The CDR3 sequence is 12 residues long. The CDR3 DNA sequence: TGTGCCAGCGGAAAGGTGAACACTGAAGCTTTCTTT. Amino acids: CASGKVNTEAFF.

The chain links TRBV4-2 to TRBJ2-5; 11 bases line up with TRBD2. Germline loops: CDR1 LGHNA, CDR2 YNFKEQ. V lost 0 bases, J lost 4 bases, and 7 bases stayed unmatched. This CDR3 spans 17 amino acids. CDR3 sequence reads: CASSQDRGTSGSETQYF. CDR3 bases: TGTGCCAGCAGCCAAGATCGGGGGACTAGCGGTTCAGAGACCCAGTACTTC.

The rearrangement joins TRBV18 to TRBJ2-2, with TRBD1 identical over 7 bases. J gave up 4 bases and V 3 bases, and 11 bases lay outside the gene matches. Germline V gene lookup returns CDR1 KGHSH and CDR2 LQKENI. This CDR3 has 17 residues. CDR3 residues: CASSPVDGTVFTGELFF. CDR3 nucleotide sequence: TGTGCCAGCTCACCGGTCGACGGGACAGTCTTCACCGGGGAGCTGTTTTTT.

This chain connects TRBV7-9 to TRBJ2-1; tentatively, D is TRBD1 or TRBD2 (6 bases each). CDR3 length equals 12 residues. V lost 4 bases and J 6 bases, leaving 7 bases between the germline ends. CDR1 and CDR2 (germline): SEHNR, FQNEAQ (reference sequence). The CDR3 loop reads CASSWGANEQFF. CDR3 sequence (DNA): TGTGCCAGCAGCTGGGGGGCCAATGAGCAGTTCTTC.

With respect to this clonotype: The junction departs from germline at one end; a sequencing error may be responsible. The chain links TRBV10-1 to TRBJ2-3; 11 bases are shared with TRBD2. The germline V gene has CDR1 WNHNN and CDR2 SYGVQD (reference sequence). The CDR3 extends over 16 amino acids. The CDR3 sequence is CASPGVAGGQPDTRYF. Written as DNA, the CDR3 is TGCGCCAGCCCCGGGGTAGCGGGGGGGCAGCCAGATACGCGGTATTTT.

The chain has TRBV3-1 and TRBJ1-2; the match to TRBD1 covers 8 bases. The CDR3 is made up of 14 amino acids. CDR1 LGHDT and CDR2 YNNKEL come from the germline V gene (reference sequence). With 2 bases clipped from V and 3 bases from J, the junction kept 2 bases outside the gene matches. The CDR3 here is CASSQRQGHYGYTF. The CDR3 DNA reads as TGTGCCAGCAGCCAACGACAGGGGCACTATGGCTACACCTTC.

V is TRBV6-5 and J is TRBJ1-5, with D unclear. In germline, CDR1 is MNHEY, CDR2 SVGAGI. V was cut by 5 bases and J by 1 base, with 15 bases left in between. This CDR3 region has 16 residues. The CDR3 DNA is TGTGCCAGCAGTCCCCGAGGAGGAGTAAGCAATCAGCCCCAGCATTTT. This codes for CASSPRGGVSNQPQHF.

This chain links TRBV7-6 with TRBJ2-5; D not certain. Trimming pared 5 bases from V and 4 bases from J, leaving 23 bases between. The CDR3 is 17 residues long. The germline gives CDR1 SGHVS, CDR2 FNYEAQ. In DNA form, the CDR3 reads TGTGCCAGCAGCATAGGGTACGGATCTGGCATATCAGAGACCCAGTACTTC. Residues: CASSIGYGSGISETQYF.